This TCR beta chain was recorded in a study of graft-versus-host responses after intestinal transplantation. Looking at the study overall: Recipients received multivisceral, liver-intestinal, or isolated intestinal transplants. Tacrolimus and steroids were given for two to three years to all recipients after anti-thymocyte globulin induction. General observations from the study: Allograft clonal ratios (graft-versus-host to host-versus-graft) were high in patients who had graft-donor T cell macrochimerism. In recipient marrow, GvH clones were found, and some appeared first in ileum or blood.

Profiled with immunoSEQ multiplex PCR; TCRdb holds only in-frame clones, not every one. Among 130,000 or so clones listed, around nine tenths were seen once. CDR3 length: 10 residues. Per germline, CDR1 DFQATT and CDR2 SNEGSKA (reference sequence). About this clone itself: Its antigen remains unknown. At one of its ends the junction is not consistent with the germline gene, which may arise from a read error.

Here the sequenced sample was unstimulated CD4+ T cells sorted from spleen or lymph node cells, taken before intestinal transplant. The clonotype comes from a human donor who received an intestinal transplant. The rearrangement joins TRBV20-1 to TRBJ2-5; TRBD1 aligns across 11 bases. The CDR3, as DNA: TGCAGTGCTAGTTCGGGACAGGGGGACTTC. Protein sequence: CSASSGQGDF.